The 18 T cell receptor beta chains given below trace back to one sample, sequenced in a study of cytomegalovirus exposure and HLA in healthy donors. Assay used: immunoSEQ multiplex PCR; TCRdb lists only in-frame clones, some missing. This sample has fewer than 120,000 clones; roughly 89% occur once, and the top ten carry 1.9%. Source material: PBMCs. Receptor source: a woman aged 18-35 years in good health and CMV-seronegative.

The chain is built from TRBV5-1 and TRBJ2-3, with 10 bases lining up with TRBD2. CDR1 is SGHRS, CDR2 YFSETQ, per germline. With 3 bases clipped from V and 6 bases from J, the junction kept 4 bases outside the gene matches. The CDR3 extends over 14 amino acids. CDR3 sequence (DNA): TGCGCCAGCAGCTCGTCTAGCGGGAGTGATACGCAGTATTTT. As protein: CASSSSSGSDTQYF.

The chain carries TRBV7-9 and TRBJ1-5; possibly TRBD1 for D (6 bases). Trimming pared 5 bases from V and 3 bases from J, leaving 14 bases between. CDR1 and CDR2 from the germline V gene are SEHNR and FQNEAQ (reference sequence). The CDR3 length is 15 residues. The CDR3 DNA is TGTGCCAGCAGCCCTGGACAGCTCTCCAATCAGCCCCAGCATTTT. Translating gives CASSPGQLSNQPQHF.

V gene TRBV21-1 combines with J gene TRBJ2-1; the table calls TRBD2, which could not be checked here. TRBV21-1 counts as a pseudogene. The CDR3 spans 16 residues. The CDR3: CASSKPSGISYNEQFF. CDR3 bases: TGTGCCAGCAGCAAACCGAGCGGGATCTCCTACAATGAGCAGTTCTTC.

The chain carries TRBV5-1 and TRBJ1-2; 8 bases are shared with TRBD1. CDR1 and CDR2 from the germline V gene are SGHRS and YFSETQ. CDR3 size: 15 residues. The V segment lost 4 bases and the J segment 3 bases; nucleotides outside the gene matches: 8. CDR3 sequence (DNA): TGCGCCAGCAGCCCGACATTACAGGGGGACTATGGCTACACCTTC. It translates to CASSPTLQGDYGYTF.

The V call is TRBV6-5, the J call TRBJ1-5; D possibly corresponds to TRBD1 (6 bases). Trimming left V 7 bases short and J 6 bases short, with 19 bases between. Germline CDR1 and CDR2: MNHEY and SVGAGI. CDR3 length: 15 residues. CDR3 DNA: TGTGCCAGCAACCCTGGGAGGGGGTTCGGTCAGCCCCAGCATTTT. This encodes CASNPGRGFGQPQHF.

This chain connects TRBV6-5 to TRBJ1-2, with D perhaps matching TRBD1 (6 bases). Per germline, CDR1 MNHEY and CDR2 SVGAGI. V was clipped by 2 bases and J by 8 bases, with 15 bases between them. This CDR3 comprises 14 residues. For the CDR3, the DNA is TGTGCCAGCAGTTACGAGGGGGTTGCACGAGGCTACACCTTC. This sequence encodes CASSYEGVARGYTF.

J is TRBJ2-2 and V is TRBV25-1; D may be TRBD2 (6 bases). The CDR3 consists of 15 residues. Germline CDR1 and CDR2: MGHDK and SYGVNS. Trimming took off 6 bases at V and 7 bases at J, with 18 bases between the two ends. CDR3 coding DNA: TGTGCCAGCAGCGGGGGTTCATTTGCGCACGGGGAGCTGTTTTTT. Its translation is CASSGGSFAHGELFF.

The chain combines TRBV30 with TRBJ1-2, with a weak D call TRBD1 (6 bases). The germline CDR1 and CDR2 sequences are GTSNPN and SVGIG (reference sequence). Trimming took 3 bases from V and 2 from J, leaving 19 bases between them. The CDR3 extends over 16 amino acids. The CDR3 loop reads CAWSKRSGTLNYGYTF. DNA of the CDR3: TGTGCCTGGAGCAAGCGATCCGGGACACTAAACTATGGCTACACCTTC.

V gene TRBV6-1 combines with J gene TRBJ1-2; 8 bases are shared with TRBD1. The CDR3 loop spans 14 amino acids. V trimming: 6 bases; J trimming: 5 bases; junction bases outside the gene matches: 8. The germline V gene encodes CDR1 MNHNS and CDR2 SASEGT. CDR3 coding DNA: TGTGCCAGCAGCTCCGACAGGGGCCTATATGGCTACACCTTC. It codes for CASSSDRGLYGYTF.

This sequence joins TRBV6-5 and TRBJ1-1; D unresolved. Trimming stripped 5 bases from V and 1 base from J, with 5 bases between. The germline V gene encodes CDR1 MNHEY and CDR2 SVGAGI. This CDR3 region has 12 residues. CDR3 region: CASSTGNTEAFF. CDR3 coding DNA: TGTGCCAGCAGTACCGGGAACACTGAAGCTTTCTTT.

V usage is TRBV7-2 and J usage is TRBJ2-7; 10 nucleotides match TRBD1. Germline loops: CDR1 SGHTA, CDR2 FQGNSA. The CDR3 extends over 16 amino acids. Unmatched junction bases numbered 6, after V lost 3 bases and J lost 1 base. CDR3 amino acids: CASSFKVGQGSYEQYF. As DNA, the CDR3 is TGTGCCAGCAGCTTCAAAGTGGGACAGGGGTCCTACGAGCAGTACTTC. Full variable domain (rest looked up from reference TRBV7-2 and TRBJ2-7): GAGVSQSPSNKVTEKGKDVELRCDPISGHTALYWYRQSLGQGLEFLIYFQGNSAPDKSGLPSDRFSAERTGGSVSTLTIQRTQQEDSAVYLCASSFKVGQGSYEQYFGPGTRLTVT.

The chain recombines TRBV14 with TRBJ2-7; tentative D call: TRBD2 (5 bases). V was pared by 2 bases and J by 2 bases, with 13 bases between. Germline CDR1 SGHDN, CDR2 FVKESK. The CDR3 runs to 15 residues. CDR3 DNA sequence: TGTGCCAGCAGCCAACGAACCGGGAACCCCTACGAGCAGTACTTC. Amino acids: CASSQRTGNPYEQYF.

J is TRBJ2-7 and V is TRBV30; D possibly corresponds to TRBD1 (6 bases). Germline V gives CDR1 GTSNPN, CDR2 SVGIG (reference sequence). The length of the CDR3 is 12 residues. V dropped 2 bases and J dropped 2 bases, with 7 bases sitting between them. CDR3: CAWSKGAYEQYF. CDR3 nucleotides: TGTGCCTGGAGTAAGGGGGCCTACGAGCAGTACTTC.

This rearrangement joins TRBV5-1 to TRBJ2-7; 11 bases map to TRBD1. The V gene's germline CDR1 is SGHRS and CDR2 YFSETQ. V lost 0 bases to trimming and J lost 4 bases; unmatched junction nucleotides: 3. This CDR3 is built from 15 residues. DNA of the CDR3: TGCGCCAGCAGCTTGGGCGGGACAGGGGGATACGAGCAGTACTTC. The encoded protein is CASSLGGTGGYEQYF.

J is TRBJ2-5 and V is TRBV30, with TRBD1 identical over 8 bases. The CDR3 totals 13 residues. Germline V CDR1 and CDR2: GTSNPN, SVGIG (reference sequence). Trimming at V came to 3 bases and at J to 5 bases, leaving 5 bases not matched to a gene. The CDR3: CAWRDRVGETQYF. The CDR3 nucleotides read TGTGCCTGGAGGGACAGGGTGGGTGAGACCCAGTACTTC.

CDR3 in DNA: TGCGCCAGCAGCCAAGATGTAGCCCCCTACGAGCAGTACTTC. Its protein product is CASSQDVAPYEQYF. The chain combines TRBV4-3 with TRBJ2-7; D is undetermined. V was trimmed by 0 bases and J by 2 bases, leaving 8 bases between them. Germline-derived CDR1 and CDR2 are LGHNA and YSLEER. This CDR3 region has 14 residues.

The rearrangement links TRBV4-3 to TRBJ2-1; 13 bases are shared with TRBD2. Trimming at V came to 2 bases and at J to 5 bases, leaving 6 bases not matched to a gene. The CDR3 contains 17 residues. The germline V gene encodes CDR1 LGHNA and CDR2 YSLEER. The CDR3 DNA follows: TGCGCCAGCAGCCAATCTCTACTAGCGGGGGGGAACAATGAGCAGTTCTTC. Its protein is CASSQSLLAGGNNEQFF.

The gene calls are TRBV5-4 and TRBJ2-5, with 8 positions matching TRBD1. This CDR3 comprises 15 residues. V lost 4 bases, J lost 4 bases, and 9 bases stayed unmatched. The germline gives CDR1 SGHNT, CDR2 YYREEE (reference sequence). In nucleotides, the CDR3 is TGTGCCAGCAGCATTGGACAGGGAGTCTTAGAGACCCAGTACTTC. Translated: CASSIGQGVLETQYF.